The 25 T cell receptor beta chains presented below share a single source sample, sequenced in a study of CD8+ T cells in alopecia areata. cDNA reverse transcribed from extracted RNA served as the sequencing template. TCRdb's copy holds only in-frame clones and misses some; the assay was immunoSEQ multiplex PCR. Among tens of thousands of clones listed, over 95% were seen once. Sample: CD8+ T cells sorted from blood, taken at week 0. These receptors originate from a human donor with alopecia areata.

In this sample, this clone turned up once. The V call is TRBV6-1, the J call TRBJ2-7, with a possible D match to TRBD1 (6 bases). Trimming cost V 6 bases and J 2 bases, with 14 bases left between them. The CDR3 is 14 residues long. Per the germline V gene, CDR1 is MNHNS and CDR2 is SASEGT. The CDR3 reads CASSLTGNTYEQYF. The CDR3 nucleotides are TGTGCCAGCAGCCTTACAGGGAACACCTACGAGCAGTACTTC.

The V call is TRBV4-1, the J call TRBJ2-5; possible D gene TRBD1, 6 bases. This CDR3 has 15 residues. Germline-derived CDR1 and CDR2 are MGHRA and YSYEKL. V lost 2 bases to trimming and J lost 3 bases, with 13 bases between them. The DNA of the CDR3 is TGCGCCAGCAGCCAAACGACAGGTTCCAAAGAGACCCAGTACTTC. It translates to CASSQTTGSKETQYF.

The chain employs TRBV27 and TRBJ2-7; 7 positions agree with TRBD1. CDR1 and CDR2 (germline): MNHEY, SMNVEV (reference sequence). This CDR3 has 16 amino acids. The V gene end was trimmed by 4 bases and the J gene end by 3 bases; junction bases not matched to a gene: 12. This CDR3 is CASSSTMGTVIYEQYF. The CDR3 DNA is TGTGCCAGCAGTTCGACCATGGGGACAGTTATCTACGAGCAGTACTTC.

This chain links TRBV13 with TRBJ2-5; the match to TRBD1 covers 7 bases. V lost 5 bases and J lost 5; bases outside the gene matches: 5. Germline V gene lookup returns CDR1 PRHDT and CDR2 FYEKMQ (reference sequence). The CDR3 loop spans 13 amino acids. As DNA, the CDR3 is TGTGCCAGCAGCCCCCGACAGGGCGAGACCCAGTACTTC. It codes for CASSPRQGETQYF. The full variable domain, its missing parts supplied by reference TRBV13 and TRBJ2-5, is AAGVIQSPRHLIKEKRETATLKCYPIPRHDTVYWYQQGPGQDPQFLISFYEKMQSDKGSIPDRFSAQQFSDYHSELNMSSLELGDSALYFCASSPRQGETQYFGPGTRLLVL.

The V gene is TRBV7-2, the J gene TRBJ2-7; D perhaps matches TRBD2 (6 bases). The CDR3 is 17 residues long. The V gene's germline CDR1 is SGHTA and CDR2 FQGNSA. Trimming pared 1 base from V and 3 bases from J, leaving 19 bases between. CDR3 residues: CASSLVAAGLTNYEQYF. CDR3 DNA sequence: TGTGCCAGCAGCTTAGTAGCGGCGGGGCTTACTAACTACGAGCAGTACTTC.

V is TRBV5-1 and J is TRBJ2-5; 7 bases align to TRBD2. Unmatched junction bases numbered 8, after V lost 0 bases and J lost 0 bases. The CDR3 runs 17 residues. Germline V gives CDR1 SGHRS, CDR2 YFSETQ. As DNA, the CDR3 is TGCGCCAGCAGCTTGGTGGAAGCGGGGTTGTACCAAGAGACCCAGTACTTC. Its translation: CASSLVEAGLYQETQYF.

The J gene is TRBJ2-4, the V gene TRBV6-6; D remains ambiguous. V gave up 4 bases and J gave up 0 bases, with 10 bases separating them. The CDR3 runs to 15 residues. Per germline, CDR1 MNHNY and CDR2 SVGAGI (reference sequence). In nucleotides, the CDR3 is TGTGCCAGCAGTTCCTCAAGTGTAGCCAAAAACATTCAGTACTTC. Its protein product is CASSSSSVAKNIQYF.

J is TRBJ2-7 and V is TRBV4-2; 9 bases fit TRBD1. CDR1 is LGHNA, CDR2 YNFKEQ, per germline. J was trimmed by 2 bases and V by 0 bases; bases with no gene match: 8. The CDR3 contains 17 residues. The DNA for the CDR3 is TGTGCCAGCAGCCAAGAGGGCTCCGGGACAGGGACCTACGAGCAGTACTTC. It specifies CASSQEGSGTGTYEQYF.

The gene calls are TRBV19 and TRBJ1-2; TRBD1 matches 9 bases. V was pared by 5 bases and J by 2 bases, with 6 bases of the junction left unmatched. The CDR3 has 15 amino acids. The germline V gene has CDR1 LNHDA and CDR2 SQIVND (reference sequence). The CDR3 DNA is TGTGCCAGTAGTGTCCGGGACAGGGTCAACTATGGCTACACCTTC. Residues: CASSVRDRVNYGYTF.

J is TRBJ2-7 and V is TRBV6-5; D might be TRBD1 or TRBD2, each matching 5 bases. The ends were cut back, 2 bases at V and 4 bases at J, with 9 bases in the middle. The CDR3 covers 13 residues. Germline assignment: CDR1 MNHEY and CDR2 SVGAGI. CDR3 sequence (DNA): TGTGCCAGCAGTTACGGGGCGGGTTACGAGCAGTACTTC. It specifies CASSYGAGYEQYF.

The V and J genes are TRBV27 and TRBJ2-1, with D maybe TRBD2 (5 bases). From germline, CDR1 is MNHEY and CDR2 SMNVEV (reference sequence). The CDR3 sequence is 13 residues long. V was shortened by 3 bases and J by 10 bases, with 13 bases between the two germline ends. CDR3 amino acids: CASSFVPEREQFF. CDR3 nucleotide sequence: TGTGCCAGCAGTTTTGTTCCGGAGCGGGAGCAGTTCTTC.

This chain joins TRBV5-4 and TRBJ1-2, with 7 bases fitting TRBD1. The CDR3 totals 13 residues. Trimming cost V 0 bases and J 7 bases; bases outside gene matches: 3. Germline lookup yields CDR1 SGHNT and CDR2 YYREEE (reference sequence). The CDR3 loop is CASSLVDRVGYTF. The CDR3 DNA follows: TGTGCCAGCAGCTTGGTCGACAGGGTTGGCTACACCTTC.

The gene calls are TRBV7-9 and TRBJ2-7; 7 bases are a match to TRBD1. This CDR3 region has 14 residues. V shed 7 bases and J 2 bases; nucleotides not matched to a gene: 8. Germline V gives CDR1 SEHNR, CDR2 FQNEAQ (reference sequence). The CDR3 DNA is TGTGCCAGCACGCTCGTCCAGGGGGCCTACGAGCAGTACTTC. As protein: CASTLVQGAYEQYF.

The CDR3, as DNA: TGTGCCAGCAGCTTAGTCGGTTTTAATTCACCCCTCCACTTT. Its protein product is CASSLVGFNSPLHF. The chain uses TRBV7-8 and TRBJ1-6; the D is unclear. V lost 1 base and J 6 bases, leaving 7 bases between the germline ends. Germline assignment: CDR1 SGHVS and CDR2 FQNEAQ. The CDR3 totals 14 residues.

The chain employs TRBV5-1 and TRBJ2-1, with 11 positions matching TRBD1. With 4 bases clipped from V and 8 bases from J, the junction kept 8 bases outside the gene matches. Germline loops: CDR1 SGHRS, CDR2 YFSETQ. CDR3 length: 15 residues. The CDR3 DNA follows: TGCGCCAGCAGCACAGGACAGGGGGCGTTCGATGAGCAGTTCTTC. It codes for CASSTGQGAFDEQFF.

The V call is TRBV5-1, the J call TRBJ2-7, with D tentatively TRBD1 (5 bases). Germline CDR1 reads SGHRS; CDR2 reads YFSETQ. The ends were cut back, 0 bases at V and 4 bases at J, with 14 bases in the middle. The CDR3 has 15 residues. The CDR3 protein is CASSLEGLPSYEQYF. CDR3 DNA: TGCGCCAGCAGCTTGGAGGGGCTCCCTTCTTACGAGCAGTACTTC.

The rearrangement joins TRBV6-5 to TRBJ2-7; TRBD1 matches at 8 bases. The CDR3 contains 16 residues. Germline loops: CDR1 MNHEY, CDR2 SVGAGI. After removal of 2 bases from V and 3 bases from J, the junction contained 9 bases not matched to a gene. CDR3 region: CASSYPPDRAGYEQYF. The CDR3 nucleotides are TGTGCCAGCAGTTACCCTCCGGACAGGGCCGGCTACGAGCAGTACTTC.

The chain is built from TRBV27 and TRBJ2-2; 9 bases are a match to TRBD2. Trimming removed 7 bases from V and 8 bases from J; junction bases left unmatched: 8. From germline, CDR1 is MNHEY and CDR2 SMNVEV (reference sequence). The CDR3 runs 14 residues. The CDR3 DNA is TGTGCCAGCAAGGTAGCGGGGGCGTTTGGGGAGCTGTTTTTT. This encodes CASKVAGAFGELFF.

The chain links TRBV29-1 to TRBJ1-1, with D possibly TRBD1 on 5 matching bases. V was shortened by 2 bases and J by 9 bases, with 13 bases between the two germline ends. This CDR3 comprises 12 residues. CDR1 SQVTM and CDR2 ANQGSEA come from the germline V gene. The CDR3 nucleotides read TGCAGCGTTGAACTTGAGGGGCCTCAAGCTTTCTTT. Its translation is CSVELEGPQAFF.

The chain links TRBV7-3 to TRBJ2-7, with no clear D. There are 12 residues in the CDR3. With 4 bases removed from V and 6 bases from J, the gap between germline ends came to 10 bases. Germline CDR1 SGHTA, CDR2 FQGTGA. The CDR3 loop is CASSSSGGEQYF. CDR3 sequence (DNA): TGTGCCAGCAGCTCCTCGGGTGGCGAGCAGTACTTC.

CDR3 loop: CASSHAYEQYF. CDR3 DNA: TGCGCCAGCAGCCACGCATACGAGCAGTACTTC. The chain carries TRBV4-1 and TRBJ2-5, with unresolved D. With the DNA end fitting TRBJ2-7 better, the J assignment may be wrong. The CDR3 totals 11 residues. The germline gives CDR1 MGHRA, CDR2 YSYEKL.

The chain is built from TRBV7-9 and TRBJ1-1, with no clear D. CDR3 length: 13 amino acids. Trimming stripped 6 bases from V and 3 bases from J, with 11 bases between. From germline, CDR1 is SEHNR and CDR2 FQNEAQ (reference sequence). The CDR3 is CASRADGYTEAFF. CDR3 sequence (DNA): TGTGCCAGCAGAGCCGACGGCTACACTGAAGCTTTCTTT.

This clone was counted only a few times. The V call is TRBV6-1, the J call TRBJ2-7; TRBD1 matches at 10 bases. Germline CDR1 is MNHNS and CDR2 is SASEGT. The CDR3 is 15 residues long. V lost 1 base to trimming and J lost 0 bases; unmatched junction nucleotides: 0. CDR3 bases: TGTGCCAGCAGTGAAGGGACAGGGGGCTCCTACGAGCAGTACTTC. Its translation: CASSEGTGGSYEQYF.

This chain connects TRBV2 to TRBJ1-1; D gene unclear. Trimming removed 4 bases at V and 1 base at J, with 16 bases between. The V gene's germline CDR1 is SNHLY and CDR2 FYNNEI. CDR3 length: 16 residues. The CDR3 loop reads CASSGSLGRRNTEAFF. CDR3 DNA sequence: TGTGCCAGCAGTGGGAGCCTAGGCAGGAGGAACACTGAAGCTTTCTTT.

In this sample, this clone turned up once. The chain carries TRBV18 and TRBJ2-1, with TRBD2 as a possible D gene (6 bases). Germline values: CDR1 KGHSH, CDR2 LQKENI. V lost 0 bases to trimming and J lost 3 bases, with 12 bases between them. The CDR3 has 16 amino acids. CDR3 bases: TGTGCCAGCTCACCACCGGAGCGGGTATACTACAATGAGCAGTTCTTC. Translating it yields CASSPPERVYYNEQFF.